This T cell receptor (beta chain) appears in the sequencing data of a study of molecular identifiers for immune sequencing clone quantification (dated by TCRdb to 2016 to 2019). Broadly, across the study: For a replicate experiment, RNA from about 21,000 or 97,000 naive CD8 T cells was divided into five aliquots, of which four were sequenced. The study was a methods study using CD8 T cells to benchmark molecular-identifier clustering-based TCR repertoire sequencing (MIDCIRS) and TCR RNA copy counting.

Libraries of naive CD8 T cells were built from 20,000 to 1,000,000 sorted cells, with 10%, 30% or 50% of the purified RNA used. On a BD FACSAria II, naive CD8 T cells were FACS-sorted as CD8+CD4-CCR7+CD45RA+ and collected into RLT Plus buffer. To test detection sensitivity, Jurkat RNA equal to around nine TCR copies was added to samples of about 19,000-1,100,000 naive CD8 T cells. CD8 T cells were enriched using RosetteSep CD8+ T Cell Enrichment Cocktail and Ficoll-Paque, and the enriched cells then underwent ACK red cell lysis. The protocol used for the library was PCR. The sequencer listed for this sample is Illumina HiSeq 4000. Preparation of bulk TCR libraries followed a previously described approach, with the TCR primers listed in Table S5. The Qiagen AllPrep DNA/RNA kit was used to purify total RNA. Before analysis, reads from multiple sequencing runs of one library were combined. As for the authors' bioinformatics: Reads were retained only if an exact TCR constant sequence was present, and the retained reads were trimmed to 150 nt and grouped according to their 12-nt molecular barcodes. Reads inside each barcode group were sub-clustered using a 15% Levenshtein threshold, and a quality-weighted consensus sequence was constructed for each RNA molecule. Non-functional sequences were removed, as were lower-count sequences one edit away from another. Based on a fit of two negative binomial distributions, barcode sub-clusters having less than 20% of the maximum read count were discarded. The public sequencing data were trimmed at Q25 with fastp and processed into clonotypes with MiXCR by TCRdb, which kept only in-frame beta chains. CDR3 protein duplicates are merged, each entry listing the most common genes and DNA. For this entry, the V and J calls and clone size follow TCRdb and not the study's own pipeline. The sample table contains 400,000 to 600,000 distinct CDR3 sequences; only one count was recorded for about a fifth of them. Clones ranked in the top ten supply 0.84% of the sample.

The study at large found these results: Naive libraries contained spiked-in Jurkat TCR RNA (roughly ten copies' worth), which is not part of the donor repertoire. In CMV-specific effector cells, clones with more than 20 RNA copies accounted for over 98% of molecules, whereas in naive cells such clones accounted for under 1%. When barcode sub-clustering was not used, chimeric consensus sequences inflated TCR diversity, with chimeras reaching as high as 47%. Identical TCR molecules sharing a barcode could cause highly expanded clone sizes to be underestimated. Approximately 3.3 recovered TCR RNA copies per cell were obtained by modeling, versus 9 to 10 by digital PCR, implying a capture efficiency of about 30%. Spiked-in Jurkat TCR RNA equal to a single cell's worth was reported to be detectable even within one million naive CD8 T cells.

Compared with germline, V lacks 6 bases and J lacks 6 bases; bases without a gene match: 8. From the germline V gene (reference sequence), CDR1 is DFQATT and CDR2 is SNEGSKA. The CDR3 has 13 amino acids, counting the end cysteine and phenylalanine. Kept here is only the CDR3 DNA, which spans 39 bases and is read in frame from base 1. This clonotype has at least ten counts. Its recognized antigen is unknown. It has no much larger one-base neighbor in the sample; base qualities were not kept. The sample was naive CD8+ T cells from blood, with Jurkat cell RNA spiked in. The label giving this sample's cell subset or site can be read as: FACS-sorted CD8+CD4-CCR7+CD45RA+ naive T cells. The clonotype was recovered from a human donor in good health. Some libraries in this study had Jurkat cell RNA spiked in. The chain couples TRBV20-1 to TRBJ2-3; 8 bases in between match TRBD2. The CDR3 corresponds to CSATSGVPDTQYF. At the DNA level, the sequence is TGCAGTGCAACTAGCGGCGTCCCCGATACGCAGTATTTT.